This T cell receptor (beta chain) was identified in a study of post-analysis software for immune sequencing data. Study results and limitations: Elevated frequency relative to controls characterized four or five TRBV segments in patients, TRBV5-6, TRBV5-1 and TRBV20-1 among them.

Sequencing libraries made from TCR beta cDNA carried unique molecular identifiers. T cells numbering roughly 0.85 to 11 million yielded 450,000 to 500,000 cDNA molecules. TCRdb re-derived calls from the PCR reads in MiXCR, one entry per CDR3 protein. In the table there are about 760,000 distinct CDR3 sequences, 25% to 30% of which are singletons. To note about this clonotype: Its antigen remains unidentified.

Unmatched junction bases numbered 6, after V lost 4 bases and J lost 8 bases. The CDR3 is made up of 15 amino acids. From germline, CDR1 is MNHEY and CDR2 SMNVEV (reference sequence). The sequenced material came from blood. The source is a girl aged 5-17 years with multiple sclerosis. V usage is TRBV27 and J usage is TRBJ1-4; TRBD1 aligns across 11 bases. The CDR3 DNA reads as TGTGCCAGCAGTTCATTGGGACAGGGGGTAGAAAAACTGTTTTTT. Protein sequence: CASSSLGQGVEKLFF.